The clone carrying this TCR beta chain has just one count. Its antigen is as yet unknown. The method was immunoSEQ multiplex PCR; TCRdb's version includes in-frame clones alone and lacks a portion of them. The data contain roughly 28,000 clones, 90% to 95% of them singletons. The data stem from a study of chemoradiotherapy in HPV16-positive cancers. With 3 bases clipped from V and 4 bases from J, the junction kept 6 bases outside the gene matches. Looked up from germline, CDR1 is SGHRS and CDR2 is YFSETQ. The CDR3 loop spans 15 amino acids. Findings and limits, study-wide: Non-HPV-specific T cells did not expand in tumors during treatment, whereas candidate HPV-specific clones and E7-related motifs did.

The sequence came from a human donor with HPV-associated anogenital cancer. This sample comprised blood, obtained from a patient who underwent chemoradiotherapy. The J gene is TRBJ2-3, the V gene TRBV5-1; 9 bases are a match to TRBD2. CDR3 in amino acids: CASSSSTSGPDTQYF. The CDR3 DNA follows: TGCGCCAGCAGCTCATCGACTAGCGGACCAGATACGCAGTATTTT.